The clone carrying this T cell receptor beta chain was seen more than once but under ten times. Its antigen remains unknown. Germline V gives CDR1 SGHTA, CDR2 FQGTGA. V shed 3 bases and J shed 5 bases, with 15 bases lying between them. This CDR3 region has 15 residues. This sample is part of a study of T cell repertoires in cytomegalovirus infection. Via MiXCR, TCRdb re-called the reads, giving one row per CDR3 protein. Here the sample spans 75,000 to 100,000 distinct CDR3 sequences, about 29% being singletons. Study observations and caveats: HLA-C-restricted CMV-specific TCR beta clonotypes were dominant in the ex vivo response.

This sample comprised CD8+ T cells from cultured PBMCs, obtained from culture after CMV antigen stimulation. The source of this sequence is a human donor in good health (CMV status not recorded). Some clones in this sample may be carry-over from other donors' samples. The chain recombines TRBV7-3 with TRBJ2-3; tentative D call: TRBD2 (6 bases). The CDR3 loop reads CASSFGRTTLDTQYF. CDR3 DNA: TGTGCCAGCAGCTTTGGCAGGACTACCTTAGATACGCAGTATTTT.